This T cell receptor (beta chain) originates from a study of molecular identifiers for immune sequencing clone quantification. Listed TCR primers and previously described methods were used for bulk TCR libraries. TCRdb recomputed calls from the PCR reads with MiXCR, one row per CDR3 protein. The sample has about 640,000 distinct CDR3 sequences; nearly 20% are singletons. CDR3 length: 15 amino acids. Per germline, CDR1 MNHEY and CDR2 SMNVEV (reference sequence). Trimming took 8 bases from V and 5 from J; bases not matched to a gene: 13. There are a few counts of this clonotype. V usage is TRBV27 and J usage is TRBJ2-7; 9 nucleotides agree with TRBD1. What was sequenced was naive CD8+ T cells from blood, with Jurkat cell RNA spiked in. The subset is: FACS-sorted CD8+CD4-CCR7+CD45RA+ naive T cells. This receptor was obtained from a human donor in good health. Some libraries in this study had Jurkat cell RNA spiked in. CDR3 DNA sequence: TGTGCCAGCCGACCCCAACAGGGGGCACTCAACGAGCAGTACTTC. Translated: CASRPQQGALNEQYF.